One and the same sample provided the 12 T cell receptor beta chains below, sequenced in a study of T cell changes during pregnancy in multiple sclerosis (dated by TCRdb to between 2017 and 2020). The library was produced with the immunoSEQ multiplex PCR assay. In TCRdb, the immuneACCESS table is reduced to in-frame sequences with V and J assigned. These tables do not hold every clone; where another copy was compared, an unresolved V gene accounts for under half, and the others remain unexplained. Present in this sample are 60,000 to 90,000 clones, around 93% of which were seen just once. Together, the top ten hold 2.5% to 3% of the sample. The sequencing used peripheral blood, collected after pregnancy. These receptors were taken from a female donor in good health, enrolled as a control in a pregnancy study.

In nucleotides, the CDR3 is TGTGCCAGCAGCCCCGGGACTAGCGGGATCTACGAGCAGTACTTC. It translates to CASSPGTSGIYEQYF. The chain recombines TRBV2 with TRBJ2-7; 13 bases line up with TRBD2. V shed 6 bases and J 3 bases; nucleotides not matched to a gene: 5. CDR3 length: 15 amino acids. Germline V gene lookup returns CDR1 SNHLY and CDR2 FYNNEI.

The gene calls are TRBV2 and TRBJ2-7, with 7 bases identical to TRBD2. The V gene end was trimmed by 7 bases and the J gene end by 3 bases; junction bases not matched to a gene: 9. The CDR3 is 14 residues long. Germline CDR1 and CDR2: SNHLY and FYNNEI. DNA of the CDR3: TGTGCCAGCACCTCCCGGGGAGGGAGCTACGAGCAGTACTTC. Protein: CASTSRGGSYEQYF.

This chain joins TRBV10-3 and TRBJ2-7; D is possibly TRBD1 (6 bases). The V and J ends lost 7 bases and 6 bases respectively, with 16 bases between them. Germline V gives CDR1 ENHRY, CDR2 SYGVKD. The CDR3 consists of 13 residues. CDR3 in DNA: TGTGCCATCACTGACAGGCGTGAGCTCGAGCAGTACTTC. Amino acids: CAITDRRELEQYF.

The chain uses TRBV15 and TRBJ2-3, with a tentative D call TRBD1 (6 bases). The CDR3 contains 18 residues. With 0 bases removed from V and 0 bases from J, the gap between germline ends came to 16 bases. The germline V gene has CDR1 LNHNV and CDR2 YYDKDF (reference sequence). For the CDR3, the DNA is TGTGCCACCAGCAGAGAGGGGACACAGAGAACTAGCACAGATACGCAGTATTTT. Encoded protein: CATSREGTQRTSTDTQYF.

The chain couples TRBV5-4 to TRBJ1-2; a weak D match, TRBD1 (5 bases). The CDR3 is 16 amino acids. Trimming stripped 4 bases from V and 5 bases from J, with 21 bases between. From germline, CDR1 is SGHNT and CDR2 YYREEE (reference sequence). The CDR3 coding sequence is TGTGCCAGCAGCCGGGGACTATCGGTTGGGGAATATGGCTACACCTTC. Its translation: CASSRGLSVGEYGYTF. The full variable domain, rest sourced from reference TRBV5-4 and TRBJ1-2, is ETGVTQSPTHLIKTRGQQVTLRCSSQSGHNTVSWYQQALGQGPQFIFQYYREEENGRGNFPPRFSGLQFPNYSSELNVNALELDDSALYLCASSRGLSVGEYGYTFGSGTRLTVV.

V gene TRBV7-3 combines with J gene TRBJ2-3, with TRBD2 matching over 8 bases. Germline-derived CDR1 and CDR2 are SGHTA and FQGTGA. V lost 4 bases, J lost 0 bases, and 6 bases stayed unmatched. This CDR3 comprises 16 residues. This chain's CDR3 is CASSYGVAGSTDTQYF. The DNA for the CDR3 is TGTGCCAGCAGCTATGGAGTAGCGGGGAGCACAGATACGCAGTATTTT.

The chain is built from TRBV5-1 and TRBJ2-1; 7 positions agree with TRBD2. The germline CDR1 and CDR2 sequences are SGHRS and YFSETQ. J lost 6 bases, V lost 7 bases, and 13 bases had no gene match. The CDR3 covers 15 residues. The CDR3 region has the DNA TGCGCCAGCCGAATCTCGGGGGGATTGCTCAATGAGCAGTTCTTC. It encodes CASRISGGLLNEQFF.

J is TRBJ2-7 and V is TRBV20-1; D is unresolved. Germline V gene lookup returns CDR1 DFQATT and CDR2 SNEGSKA (reference sequence). Deletions cut 3 bases from V and 5 bases from J, with 5 bases between. The CDR3 spans 10 residues. The CDR3 loop reads CSASNDEQYF. CDR3 sequence (DNA): TGCAGTGCTAGTAATGACGAGCAGTACTTC.

This chain links TRBV6-6 with TRBJ2-2; TRBD1 matches at 8 bases. The CDR3 spans 16 residues. V was pared by 7 bases and J by 5 bases, with 12 bases of the junction left unmatched. Germline V lookup: CDR1 MNHNY, CDR2 SVGAGI (reference sequence). The CDR3 reads CASTQRYRGRTGELFF. The DNA of the CDR3 is TGTGCCAGCACCCAAAGATACAGGGGGAGGACCGGGGAGCTGTTTTTT.

The chain employs TRBV9 and TRBJ2-3, with D possibly being TRBD2 (5 bases). Germline V gene sequence: CDR1 SGDLS, CDR2 YYNGEE. The CDR3 loop spans 14 amino acids. V lost 4 bases and J 4 bases, leaving 13 bases between the germline ends. CDR3 DNA sequence: TGTGCCAGCAGCCGACTTGGGAGCGCAGATACGCAGTATTTT. Encoded protein: CASSRLGSADTQYF. The full variable domain, in which reference TRBV9 and TRBJ2-3 provide the parts outside the CDR3, is DSGVTQTPKHLITATGQRVTLRCSPRSGDLSVYWYQQSLDQGLQFLIQYYNGEERAKGNILERFSAQQFPDLHSELNLSSLELGDSALYFCASSRLGSADTQYFGPGTRLTVL.

The V gene is TRBV7-9, the J gene TRBJ1-2; D is perhaps TRBD1 (6 bases). Germline assignment: CDR1 SEHNR and CDR2 FQNEAQ (reference sequence). V was clipped by 5 bases and J by 6 bases, with 10 bases between them. The length of the CDR3 is 12 residues. The CDR3 loop is CASSPTGHGYTF. DNA of the CDR3: TGTGCCAGCAGCCCCACAGGGCATGGCTACACCTTC.

This clone was found once. The V and J genes are TRBV7-8 and TRBJ1-5; D is possibly TRBD1 (5 bases). CDR3 length equals 15 residues. V dropped 2 bases and J dropped 2 bases, with 10 bases sitting between them. CDR1 SGHVS and CDR2 FQNEAQ come from the germline V gene. The CDR3 coding sequence is TGTGCCAGCAGCTTAACGTGGGGGGGCAATCAGCCCCAGCATTTT. Translating gives CASSLTWGGNQPQHF.